The rows below give T cell receptor beta chains drawn from one sample of a study of OX40 agonist ivuxolimab in advanced cancers. TCRdb's table, derived via immunoSEQ multiplex PCR, lists solely in-frame clones and lacks some. The sample has tens of thousands of clones; about 88% are singletons. Sequenced here: CD4+ or CD8+ T cells sorted from blood, sampled in a trial of the OX40 agonist ivuxolimab. Receptor source: an adult with an advanced solid tumor such as melanoma, head and neck, liver or kidney cancer. The CDR3 runs from the conserved cysteine through the conserved F or W.

v_call | cdr3_aa
TRBV9 | CASSVVPNLSPGSPLHF
TRBV27 | CASGEMAQPQHF
TRBV7-3 | CASSPQVNYGYTF
TRBV2 | CASSEEDTANYGYTF
TRBV28 | CASRETGGANYGYTF
TRBV2 | CASSLLAGTQYF
TRBV2 | CASSGGPGQPQHF
TRBV2 | CASSFRVGTEAFF
TRBV2 | CASRKTEYQETQYF
TRBV28 | CASSLQGLTKNIQYF
TRBV5-8 | CASSLDGPGYEQYF
TRBV2 | CASSEVTSGSGEQYF
TRBV9 | CASSVGTGENQPQHF
TRBV5-4 | CASSPPGGEQYF